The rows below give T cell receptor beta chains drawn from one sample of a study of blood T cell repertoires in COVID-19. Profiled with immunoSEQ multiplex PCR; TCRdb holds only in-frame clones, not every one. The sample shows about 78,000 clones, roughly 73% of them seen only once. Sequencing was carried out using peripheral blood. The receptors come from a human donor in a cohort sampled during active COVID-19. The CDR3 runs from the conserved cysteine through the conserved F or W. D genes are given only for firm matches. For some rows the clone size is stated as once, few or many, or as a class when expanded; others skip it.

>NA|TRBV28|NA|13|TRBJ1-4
TGTGCCAGCAGCAGGGGCGGCCGGGAAAAACTGTTTTTT
CASSRGGREKLFF
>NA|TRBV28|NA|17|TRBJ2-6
TGTGCCAGCAGTTTAGGAATCAGACTATCTGGGGCCAACGTCCTGACTTTC
CASSLGIRLSGANVLTF
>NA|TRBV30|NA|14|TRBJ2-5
TGTGCCTGGAGTGTATACGGAGCGCAAGAGACCCAGTACTTC
CAWSVYGAQETQYF
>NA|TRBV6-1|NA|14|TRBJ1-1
TGTGCCAGCAGTGAATGGGGAGGAGACACTGAAGCTTTCTTT
CASSEWGGDTEAFF
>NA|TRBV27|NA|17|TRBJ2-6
TGTGCCAGCAGACCCGGTCGTGGTCCCTCTGGGGCCAACGTCCTGACTTTC
CASRPGRGPSGANVLTF
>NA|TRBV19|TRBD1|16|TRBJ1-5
TGTGCCAGTAGTACCGGGACAGGGGGCCGCAATCAGCCCCAGCATTTT
CASSTGTGGRNQPQHF
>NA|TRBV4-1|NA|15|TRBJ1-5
TGCGCCAGCAGCCAAGATGGGGCTGATTATCAGCCCCAGCATTTT
CASSQDGADYQPQHF
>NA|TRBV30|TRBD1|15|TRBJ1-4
TGTGCCTGGAGTGTATCGACAGGGGGCTTTGAAAAACTGTTTTTT
CAWSVSTGGFEKLFF
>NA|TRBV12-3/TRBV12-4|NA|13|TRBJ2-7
TGTGCCAGCACCAAGGACAGATCTTACGAGCAGTACTTC
CASTKDRSYEQYF
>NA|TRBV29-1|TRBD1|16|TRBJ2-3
TGCAGCGTTGTAATAGGGCGGGACAGGGGATCAGATACGCAGTATTTT
CSVVIGRDRGSDTQYF
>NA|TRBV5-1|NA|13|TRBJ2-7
TGCGCCAGCAGCACCAAGAGCTCCTACGAGCAGTACTTC
CASSTKSSYEQYF
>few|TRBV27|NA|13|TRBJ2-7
TGTGCCAGCAGTTCCCGGGTCGCCTACGAGCAGTACTTC
CASSSRVAYEQYF
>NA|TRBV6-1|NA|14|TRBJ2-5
TGTGCCAGCAGTGAAAACCAGGTCGGAGAGACCCAGTACTTC
CASSENQVGETQYF
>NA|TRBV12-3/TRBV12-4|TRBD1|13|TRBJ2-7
TGTGCCAGCACCAGGGGGCGCGGCTACGAGCAGTACTTC
CASTRGRGYEQYF
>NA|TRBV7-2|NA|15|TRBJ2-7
TGTGCCAGCAGCTCCAGGCAGGGGCCCGCCTACGAGCAGTACTTC
CASSSRQGPAYEQYF
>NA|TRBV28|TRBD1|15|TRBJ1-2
TGTGCCAGCAGTTTGGGACAGCGTCTCTACTATGGCTACACCTTC
CASSLGQRLYYGYTF
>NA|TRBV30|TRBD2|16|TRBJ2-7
TGTGCCTGGAGTCCCCCCCCGACTAGCGGTACCTACGAGCAGTACTTC
CAWSPPPTSGTYEQYF
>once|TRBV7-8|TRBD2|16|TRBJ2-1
TGTGCCAGCAGCTTAGGGCTAGCGGGCTCCTACAATGAGCAGTTCTTC
CASSLGLAGSYNEQFF
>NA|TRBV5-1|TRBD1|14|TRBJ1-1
TGCGCCAGCCGGGGACAGGGGGTAAACACTGAAGCTTTCTTT
CASRGQGVNTEAFF
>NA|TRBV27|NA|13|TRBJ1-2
TGTGCCAGCAGCTTACAGGGTCCCTATGGCTACACCTTC
CASSLQGPYGYTF
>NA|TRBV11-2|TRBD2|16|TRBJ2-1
TGTGCCAGCAGCTTAGTTTCTACTAGCGCGAGCAATGAGCAGTTCTTC
CASSLVSTSASNEQFF
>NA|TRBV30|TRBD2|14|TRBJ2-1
TGTGCCTGGAAAAAAGCGGGGGGATACAATGAGCAGTTCTTC
CAWKKAGGYNEQFF
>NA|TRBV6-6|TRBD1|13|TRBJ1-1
TGTGCCAGCAGGTCTCAACCTGGACAGGGGGCTTTCTTT
CASRSQPGQGAFF
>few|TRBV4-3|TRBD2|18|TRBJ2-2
TGCGCCAGCAGCCAAGAAAGACTAGCGGCCCTGAACACCGGGGAGCTGTTTTTT
CASSQERLAALNTGELFF
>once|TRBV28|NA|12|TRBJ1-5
TGTGCCAGCAAGGGCGGGAGCCAGCCCCAGCATTTT
CASKGGSQPQHF
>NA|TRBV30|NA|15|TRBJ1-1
TGTGCCTGGAGCGGAATCTCGGGGTCGAACACTGAAGCTTTCTTT
CAWSGISGSNTEAFF
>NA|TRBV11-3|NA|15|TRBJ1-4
TGTGCCAGCAGCCTTCGACAGACAACTAATGAAAAACTGTTTTTT
CASSLRQTTNEKLFF
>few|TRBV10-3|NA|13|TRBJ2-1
TGTGCCATCGCCTACAGGGAATCCAGTGAGCAGTTCTTC
CAIAYRESSEQFF
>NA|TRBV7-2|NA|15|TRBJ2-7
TGTGCCAGCAGCATAACGGCAGACAGCTCCTACGAGCAGTACTTC
CASSITADSSYEQYF
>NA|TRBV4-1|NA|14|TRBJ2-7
TGCGCCAGCAGCATCCGACAGAGCTCCTACGAGCAGTACTTC
CASSIRQSSYEQYF
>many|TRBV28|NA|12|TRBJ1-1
TGTGCCAGCAGTCCCCACATTCACGAAGCTTTCTTT
CASSPHIHEAFF
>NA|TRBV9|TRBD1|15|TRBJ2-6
TGTGCCAGCAGCGCAGGGGGCGGTGGGGCCAACGTCCTGACTTTC
CASSAGGGGANVLTF
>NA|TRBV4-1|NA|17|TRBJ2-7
TGCGCCAGCAGCCAAGAGGGAGGCAGGACCTACTCCTACGAGCAGTACTTC
CASSQEGGRTYSYEQYF
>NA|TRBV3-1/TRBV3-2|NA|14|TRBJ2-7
TGTGCCAGCAGCCAAGACAGGGGCTACTACGAGCAGTACTTC
CASSQDRGYYEQYF
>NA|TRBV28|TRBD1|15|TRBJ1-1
TGTGCCAGCAACAACATGGGACAGGGACCTACTGAAGCTTTCTTT
CASNNMGQGPTEAFF
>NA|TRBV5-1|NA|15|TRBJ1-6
TGCGCCAGCAGCTTGTTAGGGGCGTCTAATTCACCCCTCCACTTT
CASSLLGASNSPLHF
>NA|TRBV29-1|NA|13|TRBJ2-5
TGCAGCGTTGCAGGACAAATTCAAGAGACCCAGTACTTC
CSVAGQIQETQYF
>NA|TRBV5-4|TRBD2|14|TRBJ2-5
TGTGCCAGCAGCCCGGGGGGGCTAAAAGAGACCCAGTACTTC
CASSPGGLKETQYF
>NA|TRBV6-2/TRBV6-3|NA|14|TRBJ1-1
TGTGCCAGCAGTTACTTTACAGGGAACACTGAAGCTTTCTTT
CASSYFTGNTEAFF
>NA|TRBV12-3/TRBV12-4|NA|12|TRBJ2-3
TGTGCCAGCACGACTAGCACAGATACGCAGTATTTT
CASTTSTDTQYF
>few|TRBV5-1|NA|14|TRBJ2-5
TGCGCCAGCAGCTTGGCGGGGGGCGAGGAGACCCAGTACTTC
CASSLAGGEETQYF
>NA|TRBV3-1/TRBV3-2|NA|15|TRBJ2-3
TGTGCCAGGACCAAGCCGCGGTCCGGCACAGATACGCAGTATTTT
CARTKPRSGTDTQYF
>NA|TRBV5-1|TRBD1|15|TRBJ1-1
TGCGCCAGCAGCTTGGAGACAGGGGTGGGCACTGAAGCTTTCTTT
CASSLETGVGTEAFF
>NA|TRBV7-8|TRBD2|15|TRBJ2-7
TGTGCCAGCAGTTTGGGGGGGACTAGCGTCTACGAGCAGTACTTC
CASSLGGTSVYEQYF
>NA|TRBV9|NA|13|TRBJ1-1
TGTGCCAGCTCCCGGGACATGAACACTGAAGCTTTCTTT
CASSRDMNTEAFF
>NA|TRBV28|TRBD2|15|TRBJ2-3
TGTGCCAGCAGTTTCCTAGCGGGGGACACAGATACGCAGTATTTT
CASSFLAGDTDTQYF
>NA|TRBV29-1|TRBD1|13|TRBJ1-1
TGCAGCGTGACAGGGGCTTTGAACACTGAAGCTTTCTTT
CSVTGALNTEAFF
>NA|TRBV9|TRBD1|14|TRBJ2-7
TGTGCCAGCAGCGTAGTTGGGACAGGAGGCGAGCAGTACTTC
CASSVVGTGGEQYF
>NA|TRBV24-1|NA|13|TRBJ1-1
TGTGCCACCAGTGACTCTACAGGGCTGCAAGCTTTCTTT
CATSDSTGLQAFF
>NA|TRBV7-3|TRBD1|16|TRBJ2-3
TGTGCCAGCAGCCCACCCCCTGGGACAGGGTCAGATACGCAGTATTTT
CASSPPPGTGSDTQYF
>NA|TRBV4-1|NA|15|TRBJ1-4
TGCGCCAGCAGCCGTCCAGGGTCCACTAATGAAAAACTGTTTTTT
CASSRPGSTNEKLFF
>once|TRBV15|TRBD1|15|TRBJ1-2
TGTGCCACCAGCAGAGATCAGGCAGGGGGCCGTGGCTACACCTTC
CATSRDQAGGRGYTF
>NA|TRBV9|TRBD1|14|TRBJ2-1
TGTGCCAGCAGCGACGGGACAGGGTTCGATGAGCAGTTCTTC
CASSDGTGFDEQFF
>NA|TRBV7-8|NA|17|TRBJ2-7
TGTGCCAGCAGCCCAAGGAGACAGAGTACCAATCCCTACGAGCAGTACTTC
CASSPRRQSTNPYEQYF
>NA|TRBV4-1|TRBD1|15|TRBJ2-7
TGCGCCAGCAGCCAGGAAACCGGGACAGGGTACGAGCAGTACTTC
CASSQETGTGYEQYF
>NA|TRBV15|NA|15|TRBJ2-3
TGTGCCACCAGCAGAGTAGGGGAGGGCACAGATACGCAGTATTTT
CATSRVGEGTDTQYF
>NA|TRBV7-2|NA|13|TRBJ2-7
TGTGCCAGCAGCTTCCCGCCTTCGGGAGAGCAGTACTTC
CASSFPPSGEQYF
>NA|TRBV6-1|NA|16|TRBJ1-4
TGTGCCAGCAGTGAAGGCCAGGCCCTACACAGTGAAAAACTGTTTTTT
CASSEGQALHSEKLFF
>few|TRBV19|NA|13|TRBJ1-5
TGTGCCAGTAGCTGGGGGGAAAATCAGCCCCAGCATTTT
CASSWGENQPQHF